These 13 T cell receptor beta chains originate from one sample sequenced in a study of T-cell reconstitution after alpha-beta-depleted transplantation in children. Unique molecular identifiers were built into the TCRbeta library. TCRdb reanalysed the PCR reads using MiXCR and keeps one entry per CDR3 protein. The sample records about 310,000 distinct CDR3 sequences, around 25% being singletons. The sample was PBMCs, mostly from graft donor cells, taken 180 days after TCRalphabeta/CD19-depleted stem cell transplant. The receptors shown here come from a male patient between 10 and 17 years old who had a stem cell transplant for acute lymphoblastic leukemia, so the T cells may come from the graft donor.

This clonotype was recorded at least ten times. DNA of the CDR3: TGTGCCAGCAGCTCGGGCCTCTACGAGCAGTACTTC. Translated: CASSSGLYEQYF. The V and J genes are TRBV7-3 and TRBJ2-7; D unclear. The CDR3 runs 12 residues. The germline gives CDR1 SGHTA, CDR2 FQGTGA. Trimming stripped 4 bases from V and 3 bases from J, with 7 bases between.

In its sample, this clonotype was seen a few times. The chain carries TRBV20-1 and TRBJ2-4; TRBD2 matches 13 bases. Germline assignment: CDR1 DFQATT and CDR2 SNEGSKA (reference sequence). The CDR3 is made up of 16 amino acids. The V gene end was trimmed by 3 bases and the J gene end by 2 bases; junction bases not matched to a gene: 4. CDR3 DNA: TGCAGTGCTAGGGGGACTAGCGGGAAAACCAAAAACATTCAGTACTTC. Its translation: CSARGTSGKTKNIQYF.

There are many counts of this clonotype. The chain uses TRBV12-3 or TRBV12-4 and TRBJ1-3; a weak D match, TRBD1 (5 bases). The CDR3 consists of 15 residues. With 3 bases removed from V and 3 bases from J, the gap between germline ends came to 12 bases. The CDR3 region is CASSFGGSIGNTIYF. CDR3 bases: TGTGCCAGCAGTTTCGGGGGATCTATTGGAAACACCATATATTTT.

As for this clonotype: Its ends do not fully match the called genes, so a read error is possible. The genes are TRBV7-3 and TRBJ1-1; D is perhaps TRBD1 (5 bases). Germline assignment: CDR1 SGHTA and CDR2 FQGTGA. The CDR3 contains 13 residues. DNA of the CDR3: TGTGCCAGCAGCCAGGGCATGAACGCTGAAGCTTTCTTT. This translates into CASSQGMNAEAFF.

The chain couples TRBV11-2 to TRBJ2-2, with TRBD1 identical over 8 bases. Trimming at V came to 1 base and at J to 4 bases, leaving 8 bases not matched to a gene. The CDR3 has 17 residues. Germline V gives CDR1 SGHAT, CDR2 FQNNGV. The CDR3 DNA reads TGTGCCAGCAGCTTAGTGATGGGCAGGGGGCTCACCGGGGAGCTGTTTTTT. Protein product: CASSLVMGRGLTGELFF.

The genes are TRBV25-1 and TRBJ2-2; 8 nucleotides align to TRBD1. With V trimmed by 1 base and J by 1 base, 11 bases remained unmatched. Germline V lookup: CDR1 MGHDK, CDR2 SYGVNS. The CDR3 has 19 amino acids. CDR3 amino acids: CASSEFDSGTGLNTGELFF. The CDR3 DNA reads as TGTGCCAGCAGTGAATTCGACTCCGGGACAGGATTGAACACCGGGGAGCTGTTTTTT.

The genes are TRBV11-2 and TRBJ1-2; TRBD1 agrees at 7 bases. Trimming took 6 bases from V and 5 from J; bases not matched to a gene: 6. CDR3 length: 13 residues. Germline V gene data show CDR1 as SGHAT and CDR2 as FQNNGV. CDR3 protein: CASRLNRGYGYTF. For the CDR3, the DNA is TGTGCCAGCAGATTGAACAGGGGATATGGCTACACCTTC.

This rearrangement joins TRBV20-1 to TRBJ2-3; 9 positions agree with TRBD2. The CDR3 runs to 15 residues. Germline V gene lookup returns CDR1 DFQATT and CDR2 SNEGSKA (reference sequence). J lost 5 bases, V lost 2 bases, and 8 bases had no gene match. CDR3 bases: TGCAGTGCTAGACAAGGGCTAGCGGGACGAGATACGCAGTATTTT. It translates to CSARQGLAGRDTQYF.

This clonotype has a handful of counts. The rearrangement joins TRBV5-1 to TRBJ2-1; D remains unclear. This CDR3 contains 13 residues. The germline V gene has CDR1 SGHRS and CDR2 YFSETQ. Deletions cut 4 bases from V and 6 bases from J, with 11 bases between. The CDR3 nucleotides read TGCGCCAGCAGCACCGTCCCATTCAATGAGCAGTTCTTC. This sequence encodes CASSTVPFNEQFF.

This clonotype was seen a few times. The V call is TRBV5-5, the J call TRBJ2-1, with D uncertain. CDR3 length equals 15 residues. Deletions cut 3 bases from V and 0 bases from J, with 10 bases between. The germline CDR1 and CDR2 sequences are SGHKS and YYEKEE (reference sequence). CDR3 sequence (DNA): TGTGCCAGCAGCTCGCCCTTTGGCTCCTACAATGAGCAGTTCTTC. Its protein product is CASSSPFGSYNEQFF.

This clonotype has more than one count but fewer than ten. This chain joins TRBV13 and TRBJ2-1; D is possibly TRBD1 or TRBD2 (5 bases each). V shed 2 bases and J shed 13 bases, with 12 bases lying between them. This CDR3 region has 12 residues. The germline V gene has CDR1 PRHDT and CDR2 FYEKMQ (reference sequence). CDR3 region: CASSLNRGDQFF. The DNA of the CDR3 is TGTGCCAGCAGCTTAAATAGGGGAGATCAGTTCTTC.

The chain employs TRBV20-1 and TRBJ1-4, with D tentatively TRBD1 (6 bases). Germline values: CDR1 DFQATT, CDR2 SNEGSKA (reference sequence). The CDR3 has 13 amino acids. Trimming left V 6 bases short and J 3 bases short, with 11 bases between. This CDR3 is CSATGLPNEKLFF. DNA for the CDR3: TGCAGTGCCACAGGGCTCCCTAATGAAAAACTGTTTTTT.

V is TRBV27 and J is TRBJ2-7; 14 bases line up with TRBD2. After removal of 4 bases from V and 6 bases from J, the junction contained 8 bases not matched to a gene. Germline loops: CDR1 MNHEY, CDR2 SMNVEV (reference sequence). The CDR3 is made up of 16 amino acids. CDR3 protein: CASSYTGLAGEGEQYF. The CDR3 DNA reads as TGTGCCAGCAGTTACACGGGACTAGCGGGAGAGGGCGAGCAGTACTTC.